This passage covers 22 T cell receptor beta chains from one sample sequenced in a study of shared clonotypes between healthy human individuals (dated by TCRdb to about 2020). The library came from the immunoSEQ multiplex PCR assay. This immuneACCESS table, as held by TCRdb, lists in-frame sequences with V and J called but not all clones. Of the missing ones, under half trace to an unresolved V gene in checked studies; the others have no known cause. Across this sample there are approximately 480,000 clones, with 75% to 80% seen only once. Around 13% of the sample goes to the ten largest clones. Input material: PBMCs. These TCRs come from a woman between 40 and 55 years old in good health. Some clones in this sample may be carry-over from other donors' samples.

This chain uses TRBV6-8 with TRBJ2-3; D tentatively fits TRBD1 or TRBD2 (6 bases each). V lost 2 bases and J 2 bases, leaving 17 bases between the germline ends. CDR1 and CDR2 from the germline V gene are MNHGY and SAAAGT. The CDR3 is 17 amino acids. CDR3 sequence: CASSYPGGGLNTDTQYF. CDR3 sequence (DNA): TGTGCCAGCAGTTACCCCGGGGGCGGTCTTAACACAGATACGCAGTATTTT.

This sequence joins TRBV6-5 and TRBJ2-7; D is perhaps TRBD2 (6 bases). Germline lookup yields CDR1 MNHEY and CDR2 SVGAGI. The germline V and J ends were trimmed by 4 bases and 4 bases, with 20 bases remaining between them. This CDR3 contains 16 residues. CDR3 loop: CASSSNRGSIRYEQYF. CDR3 coding DNA: TGTGCCAGCAGTTCCAACCGGGGGAGCATACGATACGAGCAGTACTTC.

V is TRBV18 and J is TRBJ2-6; D gene uncertain. CDR3 size: 17 residues. Trimming took off 0 bases at V and 2 bases at J, with 11 bases between the two ends. Germline CDR1 reads KGHSH; CDR2 reads LQKENI. Here the CDR3 reads CASSPPGGVAGANVLTF. CDR3 in DNA: TGTGCCAGCTCACCACCGGGTGGGGTGGCTGGGGCCAACGTCCTGACTTTC.

The chain combines TRBV4-1 with TRBJ1-3; TRBD1 agrees at 7 bases. The CDR3 is 15 residues long. CDR1 is MGHRA and CDR2 is YSYEKL in the germline V gene. With V trimmed by 4 bases and J by 0 bases, 3 bases remained unmatched. CDR3 amino acids: CASSRQGISGNTIYF. As DNA, the CDR3 is TGCGCCAGCAGCCGACAGGGTATCTCTGGAAACACCATATATTTT.

This clone was seen a single time. Only one base separates this from a far larger clonotype, so it likely reflects a read error. The CDR3 region is CVSSDNRRDGTQYF. CDR3 bases: TGCGTCAGCAGTGACAACCGGCGAGATGGGACCCAGTACTTC. The chain combines TRBV10-2 with TRBJ2-5; D uncertain. The CDR3 loop spans 14 amino acids. Germline V CDR1 and CDR2: WSHSY, SAAADI.

The rearrangement uses TRBV5-1 and TRBJ1-5; TRBD1 matches at 9 bases. After removal of 4 bases from V and 6 bases from J, the junction contained 8 bases not matched to a gene. CDR3 length: 15 residues. CDR1 and CDR2 from the germline V gene are SGHRS and YFSETQ. The CDR3 spells CASSVGTGILQPQHF. DNA for the CDR3: TGCGCCAGCAGCGTAGGGACAGGGATCCTTCAGCCCCAGCATTTT.

A remark on this clone: A single base separates this from a much larger clone, so it may be a read error. This rearrangement joins TRBV5-4 to TRBJ2-5; D possibly corresponds to TRBD2 (6 bases). Trimming pared 4 bases from V and 5 bases from J, leaving 18 bases between. The CDR3 length is 15 residues. Germline V CDR1 and CDR2: SGHNT, YYREEE (reference sequence). CDR3 DNA sequence: TGTGCCAGCAGCCTGGGGGTAGCGGAGGGGGAGACCCAGTACTTC. Its protein product is CASSLGVAEGETQYF. The full variable domain, its missing parts supplied by reference TRBV5-4 and TRBJ2-5, is ETGVTQSPTHLIKTRGQQVTLRCSSQSGHNTVSWYQQALGQGPQFIFQYYREEENGRGNFPPRFSGLQFPNYSSELNVNALELDDSALYLCASSLGVAEGETQYFGPGTRLLVL.

V is TRBV9 and J is TRBJ2-3; D unresolved. The V and J ends lost 1 base and 0 bases respectively, with 12 bases between them. Germline assignment: CDR1 SGDLS and CDR2 YYNGEE. The CDR3 length is 16 residues. The CDR3 loop is CASSVRGTASTDTQYF. CDR3 sequence (DNA): TGTGCCAGCAGCGTACGCGGCACAGCTAGCACAGATACGCAGTATTTT.

V gene TRBV7-8 combines with J gene TRBJ1-1; 7 nucleotides line up with TRBD1. CDR3 size: 12 residues. The junction had 4 bases not matched to a gene; V was cut back by 2 bases and J by 10 bases. Germline V gene data show CDR1 as SGHVS and CDR2 as FQNEAQ. CDR3 DNA sequence: TGTGCCAGCAGCTTATCGGCAGGGGGAGCTTTCTTT. Translated, it gives CASSLSAGGAFF.

The chain employs TRBV7-2 and TRBJ2-1; D gene ambiguous. Per germline, CDR1 SGHTA and CDR2 FQGNSA. Trimming stripped 1 base from V and 15 bases from J, with 13 bases between. The CDR3 totals 12 residues. The CDR3 reads CASSLGSEPPFF. CDR3 DNA sequence: TGTGCCAGCAGCTTAGGTTCCGAACCTCCGTTCTTC.

The rearrangement joins TRBV5-1 to TRBJ2-2; TRBD2 matches 11 bases. Looked up from germline, CDR1 is SGHRS and CDR2 is YFSETQ. J lost 6 bases, V lost 4 bases, and 8 bases had no gene match. The CDR3 runs 16 residues. CDR3 amino acids: CASSPRSGGGPGELFF. Written as DNA, the CDR3 is TGCGCCAGCAGCCCCCGTAGCGGGGGGGGGCCCGGGGAGCTGTTTTTT.

The table lists this clone with a few counts. The same CDR3 arises from other DNA sequences in this sample as well. This sequence joins TRBV5-6 and TRBJ2-7, with 8 bases lining up with TRBD1. The CDR3 loop spans 14 amino acids. Germline trimming cut 0 bases from V and 1 base from J; bases unmatched to any gene: 0. From germline, CDR1 is SGHDT and CDR2 YYEEEE. The CDR3 DNA follows: TGTGCCAGCAGCTTGGGACAGGGGTCCTACGAGCAGTACTTC. Its protein product is CASSLGQGSYEQYF.

The chain employs TRBV11-2 and TRBJ2-7; TRBD2 matches at 14 bases. The ends lost 2 bases at V and 6 bases at J; junction bases unmatched: 3. The CDR3 runs to 15 residues. Germline values: CDR1 SGHAT, CDR2 FQNNGV. CDR3 coding DNA: TGTGCCAGCAGCTTATGGGGACTAGCGGGAGCCGAGCAGTACTTC. Translating gives CASSLWGLAGAEQYF.

This clone was seen only a few times. V is TRBV7-8 and J is TRBJ2-7, with 7 bases identical to TRBD2. The CDR3 spans 16 residues. Germline-derived CDR1 and CDR2 are SGHVS and FQNEAQ. The trim removed 1 base at V and 3 bases at J, leaving 9 bases unmatched. The CDR3 DNA reads TGTGCCAGCAGCTTAGTCGGCGGGAGAAGAGACTACGAGCAGTACTTC. This gives the protein CASSLVGGRRDYEQYF.

V and J are TRBV13 and TRBJ2-5; D is unresolved. The CDR3 is 14 amino acids. The V end was cut by 5 bases, the J end by 3 bases, with 13 bases between. In germline, CDR1 is PRHDT, CDR2 FYEKMQ (reference sequence). This CDR3 is CASSILQEKETQYF. The CDR3 bases are TGTGCCAGCAGCATCCTTCAGGAAAAAGAGACCCAGTACTTC.

The chain recombines TRBV4-1 with TRBJ2-6; D gene unclear. CDR1 and CDR2 (germline): MGHRA, YSYEKL. The V end lost 4 bases, the J end lost 0 bases, and 4 bases lay between the germline ends. CDR3 length: 14 amino acids. The chain's CDR3 is CASSLFSGANVLTF. In nucleotides, the CDR3 is TGCGCCAGCAGCCTATTCTCTGGGGCCAACGTCCTGACTTTC.

V usage is TRBV27 and J usage is TRBJ1-4, with a tentative D call TRBD1 (5 bases). This CDR3 comprises 15 residues. Germline V lookup: CDR1 MNHEY, CDR2 SMNVEV (reference sequence). Trimming pared 3 bases from V and 7 bases from J, leaving 15 bases between. Written as DNA, the CDR3 is TGTGCCAGCAGTTTCGCGGGACTGGGATTTGAAAAACTGTTTTTT. It encodes CASSFAGLGFEKLFF.

The count of this clone is one. The chain recombines TRBV11-2 with TRBJ2-7, with 11 bases identical to TRBD2. V lost 5 bases, J lost 5 bases, and 11 bases stayed unmatched. The germline CDR1 and CDR2 sequences are SGHAT and FQNNGV. This CDR3 has 16 residues. The CDR3 loop is CASSQFLAGGGNEQYF. The CDR3 DNA follows: TGTGCCAGCAGCCAATTCCTAGCGGGAGGAGGTAACGAGCAGTACTTC.

The chain carries TRBV11-2 and TRBJ1-1; the match to TRBD1 covers 8 bases. This CDR3 is built from 17 residues. V lost 3 bases to trimming and J lost 1 base; unmatched junction nucleotides: 10. Germline CDR1 reads SGHAT; CDR2 reads FQNNGV. CDR3 DNA sequence: TGTGCCAGCAGCTTTTTCGCTGCAGGGGGCGCGAACACTGAAGCTTTCTTT. Its protein product is CASSFFAAGGANTEAFF.

The chain is built from TRBV5-6 and TRBJ2-6; 10 bases agree with TRBD2. The CDR3 length is 18 residues. The V and J ends lost 4 bases and 2 bases, in that order; junction bases with no gene match: 9. In germline, CDR1 is SGHDT, CDR2 YYEEEE. As DNA, the CDR3 is TGTGCCAGCAGCACTTATAGCGGGAGGAGAGCTGGGGCCAACGTCCTGACTTTC. This codes for CASSTYSGRRAGANVLTF.

The chain employs TRBV2 and TRBJ2-1, with D tentatively TRBD1 (7 bases). Trimming pared 4 bases from V and 5 bases from J, leaving 21 bases between. Germline V CDR1 and CDR2: SNHLY, FYNNEI. The CDR3 consists of 17 residues. The CDR3 region is CASSALGGQRVNNEQFF. In nucleotides, the CDR3 is TGTGCCAGCAGTGCCCTGGGGGGACAGAGGGTAAACAATGAGCAGTTCTTC.

V and J are TRBV7-9 and TRBJ2-1; D remains unclear. The V and J ends lost 1 base and 9 bases respectively, with 4 bases between them. CDR3 size: 11 residues. Germline assignment: CDR1 SEHNR and CDR2 FQNEAQ (reference sequence). CDR3 sequence (DNA): TGTGCCAGCAGCTTAGGTACTGAGCAGTTCTTC. It codes for CASSLGTEQFF.